The 14 T cell receptor beta chains reported below all come from one sample, sequenced in a study of cytomegalovirus exposure and HLA in healthy donors. PCR employed 60 Vbeta and 13 Jbeta primers. The assay was immunoSEQ multiplex PCR, and TCRdb's table has in-frame clones only and misses some. The repertoire includes roughly 120,000 clones, about two thirds of them detected once, and approximately 4.3% sits in the top ten. Source material: PBMCs. The receptors derive from a man aged 55 to 69 in good health and CMV-seropositive.

The chain recombines TRBV9 with TRBJ2-2; D remains ambiguous. Germline loops: CDR1 SGDLS, CDR2 YYNGEE. The CDR3 length is 14 residues. The germline V and J ends were trimmed by 0 bases and 2 bases, with 5 bases remaining between them. CDR3 loop: CASSVGTNTGELFF. The CDR3 DNA reads as TGTGCCAGCAGCGTAGGAACTAACACCGGGGAGCTGTTTTTT.

V usage is TRBV19 and J usage is TRBJ1-2, with 8 bases matching TRBD1. Unmatched junction bases numbered 13, after V lost 5 bases and J lost 8 bases. The germline CDR1 and CDR2 sequences are LNHDA and SQIVND (reference sequence). The CDR3 is 15 residues long. Here the CDR3 DNA reads TGTGCCAGTAGTCCTCAGGGGGCGAAGGAGGACGGCTACACCTTC. This sequence encodes CASSPQGAKEDGYTF. Filled out from reference TRBV19 and TRBJ1-2, the complete variable domain reads DGGITQSPKYLFRKEGQNVTLSCEQNLNHDAMYWYRQDPGQGLRLIYYSQIVNDFQKGDIAEGYSVSREKKESFPLTVTSAQKNPTAFYLCASSPQGAKEDGYTFGSGTRLTVV.

The chain employs TRBV6-1 and TRBJ1-5; tentatively, D is TRBD1 (6 bases). The CDR3 is 14 amino acids. CDR1 MNHNS and CDR2 SASEGT come from the germline V gene. V was pared by 2 bases and J by 6 bases, with 11 bases between. CDR3 DNA sequence: TGTGCCAGCAGTGAAACGGGGGGCGGTCAGCCCCAGCATTTT. It yields the protein CASSETGGGQPQHF.

This clone appeared once. The chain links TRBV6-1 to TRBJ1-2, with D maybe TRBD1 (5 bases). This CDR3 region has 13 residues. V was pared by 3 bases and J by 8 bases, with 13 bases between. The germline V gene has CDR1 MNHNS and CDR2 SASEGT. The CDR3 coding sequence is TGTGCCAGCAGTGACTCAGTAGGGGCCGGCTACACCTTC. This gives the protein CASSDSVGAGYTF.

The chain combines TRBV9 with TRBJ1-1; D remains ambiguous. This CDR3 contains 15 residues. Per the germline V gene, CDR1 is SGDLS and CDR2 is YYNGEE. V lost 4 bases, J lost 8 bases, and 21 bases lay in between. CDR3 in DNA: TGTGCCAGCAGCCCGATTCTGGCAGGCTCTTCGGAAGCTTTCTTT. Translating gives CASSPILAGSSEAFF.

This rearrangement joins TRBV5-6 to TRBJ2-3; 9 nucleotides line up with TRBD2. Germline lookup yields CDR1 SGHDT and CDR2 YYEEEE. The CDR3 is made up of 18 amino acids. The V and J ends lost 2 bases and 1 base, in that order; junction bases with no gene match: 11. The CDR3 reads CASSFYLGGGAGTDTQYF. In DNA form, the CDR3 reads TGTGCCAGCAGCTTTTATTTGGGCGGGGGGGCTGGCACAGATACGCAGTATTTT. Combining the CDR3 with reference TRBV5-6 and TRBJ2-3 gives the whole variable domain DAGVTQSPTHLIKTRGQQVTLRCSPKSGHDTVSWYQQALGQGPQFIFQYYEEEERQRGNFPDRFSGHQFPNYSSELNVNALLLGDSALYLCASSFYLGGGAGTDTQYFGPGTRLTVL.

V usage is TRBV30 and J usage is TRBJ2-1; the match to TRBD2 covers 12 bases. The trim removed 4 bases at V and 5 bases at J, leaving 6 bases unmatched. CDR1 and CDR2 (germline): GTSNPN, SVGIG (reference sequence). The CDR3 runs 15 residues. Written as DNA, the CDR3 is TGTGCCTGGACTAACCTAGCGGGGGGGCACAATGAGCAGTTCTTC. Translation: CAWTNLAGGHNEQFF.

This chain uses TRBV2 with TRBJ2-2, with unresolved D. This CDR3 is 14 amino acids long. V lost 6 bases to trimming and J lost 6 bases, with 14 bases between them. The germline V gene has CDR1 SNHLY and CDR2 FYNNEI. CDR3 bases: TGTGCCAGCAGCCCTAGACCCAGCGCCGGGGAGCTGTTTTTT. Protein sequence: CASSPRPSAGELFF.

The gene calls are TRBV27 and TRBJ1-5; 7 nucleotides agree with TRBD1. The CDR3 is made up of 17 amino acids. Per germline, CDR1 MNHEY and CDR2 SMNVEV (reference sequence). V was pared by 2 bases and J by 0 bases, with 7 bases of the junction left unmatched. The CDR3 protein is CASSLKGAPYSNQPQHF. Written as DNA, the CDR3 is TGTGCCAGCAGTTTAAAGGGGGCCCCCTATAGCAATCAGCCCCAGCATTTT.

V and J are TRBV15 and TRBJ1-4, with 8 bases aligning to TRBD1. CDR1 and CDR2 from the germline V gene are LNHNV and YYDKDF (reference sequence). The V gene end was trimmed by 6 bases and the J gene end by 6 bases; junction bases not matched to a gene: 6. CDR3 size: 14 residues. CDR3 residues: CATSRQGADEKLFF. In DNA form, the CDR3 reads TGTGCCACCAGTAGGCAGGGGGCGGATGAAAAACTGTTTTTT.

This clone occurred once. The chain uses TRBV21-1 and TRBJ2-7; TRBD1 is the table's D call, not checked against the DNA. TRBV21-1 is an annotated pseudogene. The CDR3 runs 17 residues. DNA for the CDR3: TGTGCCAGCAGTGCAGGAAACCGGGGACAGGGAAGGTACGAGCAGTACTTC. Translation: CASSAGNRGQGRYEQYF.

The chain couples TRBV4-1 to TRBJ1-6; D call uncertain. The ends were cut back, 0 bases at V and 7 bases at J, with 10 bases in the middle. Germline V gene sequence: CDR1 MGHRA, CDR2 YSYEKL. The CDR3 runs to 15 residues. The CDR3 loop reads CASSQDKIQNSPLHF. The CDR3 region has the DNA TGCGCCAGCAGCCAAGATAAGATTCAGAATTCACCCCTCCACTTT.

This clone was observed a few times. The chain carries TRBV29-1 and TRBJ2-1, with D perhaps TRBD1 or TRBD2 (5 bases each). With 8 bases removed from V and 6 bases from J, the gap between germline ends came to 17 bases. CDR1 is SQVTM and CDR2 is ANQGSEA in the germline V gene. The CDR3 length is 13 residues. DNA for the CDR3: TGCAGCCTTGGGACCCTCGGGGTCAATGAGCAGTTCTTC. The encoded protein is CSLGTLGVNEQFF.

The count of this clone is one. The chain recombines TRBV15 with TRBJ1-5; D ambiguous. Per the germline V gene, CDR1 is LNHNV and CDR2 is YYDKDF (reference sequence). This CDR3 region has 16 residues. V was cut by 0 bases and J by 2 bases, with 11 bases left in between. The CDR3 reads CATSRDTGSGNQPQHF. The DNA of the CDR3 is TGTGCCACCAGCAGAGATACCGGTAGCGGCAATCAGCCCCAGCATTTT.